Below, 5 T cell receptor beta chains from the same sample are listed, as sequenced in a study of technical replicates of blood from several donors. TCRdb's table, derived via immunoSEQ multiplex PCR, lists solely in-frame clones and lacks some. Found here are roughly 72,000 clones, 95% to 98% of them singletons; the top ten hold 0.3% to 0.35%. Source material: T cells isolated from PBMCs. These receptors all stem from a human donor in good health.

The V gene is TRBV14, the J gene TRBJ2-3; weak D call: TRBD2 (5 bases). The CDR3 spans 14 residues. The V gene lost 4 bases and the J gene lost 1 base, with 9 bases spanning the gap. Germline CDR1 is SGHDN and CDR2 is FVKESK. In DNA, the CDR3 is TGTGCCAGCAGCCCCTTTAGCGGCACAGATACGCAGTATTTT. Protein: CASSPFSGTDTQYF.

V gene TRBV4-3 combines with J gene TRBJ2-7; 9 positions match TRBD2. The CDR3 covers 15 residues. J was trimmed by 7 bases and V by 0 bases; bases with no gene match: 7. Germline V gives CDR1 LGHNA, CDR2 YSLEER. CDR3 region: CASSQDVAGVGEQYF. The CDR3 nucleotides read TGCGCCAGCAGCCAAGATGTAGCGGGAGTGGGGGAGCAGTACTTC.

The rearrangement links TRBV25-1 to TRBJ2-3, with D possibly matching TRBD1 (6 bases). Between the trimmed V and J ends, which lost 1 base and 1 base, there was a span of 12 bases. Germline V gene data show CDR1 as MGHDK and CDR2 as SYGVNS. The CDR3 extends over 16 amino acids. The CDR3 protein is CASSELQGRGTDTQYF. The CDR3 nucleotides are TGTGCCAGCAGTGAATTACAGGGTCGGGGCACAGATACGCAGTATTTT.

The V call is TRBV18, the J call TRBJ1-1; no reliable D call. The CDR3 spans 12 residues. Germline V gives CDR1 KGHSH, CDR2 LQKENI. V was pared by 3 bases and J by 6 bases, with 8 bases between. The CDR3 DNA reads as TGTGCCAGCTCACCCCCCGGTGCTGAAGCTTTCTTT. This encodes CASSPPGAEAFF.

The rearrangement uses TRBV10-2 and TRBJ2-4, with 7 bases fitting TRBD2. The CDR3 length is 15 residues. In germline, CDR1 is WSHSY, CDR2 SAAADI. The V and J ends lost 6 bases and 5 bases, in that order; junction bases with no gene match: 10. The CDR3 reads CASRDLAAVQNIQYF. The CDR3 bases are TGCGCCAGCAGGGACCTAGCGGCTGTCCAAAACATTCAGTACTTC.